A single sample gave rise to the 3 T cell receptor beta chains below, sequenced in a study of cytomegalovirus exposure and HLA in healthy donors. The data were produced by immunoSEQ multiplex PCR, yet TCRdb's version contains in-frame clones alone and is incomplete. Among approximately 180,000 clones listed, 86% were seen once. Input material: PBMCs. The receptor source for this set is a woman younger than 30 in good health and CMV-seronegative.

The rearrangement links TRBV2 to TRBJ2-1, with 11 bases identical to TRBD2. V shed 3 bases and J 6 bases; nucleotides not matched to a gene: 4. The germline CDR1 and CDR2 sequences are SNHLY and FYNNEI. This CDR3 has 15 residues. CDR3 amino acids: CASSDALAGGNEQFF. Here the CDR3 DNA reads TGTGCCAGCAGTGATGCCCTAGCGGGGGGCAATGAGCAGTTCTTC.

On this clone: Compared with germline, one end of the junction differs, possibly owing to a read error. CDR3 sequence reads: CASREDRGAGFRIEKLFF. CDR3 DNA sequence: TGTGCCAGCAGAGAAGACAGGGGCGCGGGGTTTCGAATTGAAAAACTGTTTTTT. V and J are TRBV2 and TRBJ1-4; 8 nucleotides match TRBD1. The germline V gene has CDR1 SNHLY and CDR2 FYNNEI. This CDR3 spans 18 amino acids.

J is TRBJ1-4 and V is TRBV5-1, with TRBD1 matching over 7 bases. The germline V gene has CDR1 SGHRS and CDR2 YFSETQ. With V trimmed by 6 bases and J by 8 bases, 10 bases remained unmatched. CDR3 length equals 14 residues. The CDR3 bases are TGCGCCAGCAACTTAGGGACAGTGGGAGAAAAACTGTTTTTT. This gives the protein CASNLGTVGEKLFF.